This T cell receptor (beta chain) was captured by sequencing in a study of blood T cell repertoires in COVID-19. Study context: Sites across the United States, Italy and Spain contributed samples from acute and convalescent COVID-19. T cells, B-cell-depleted T cells, or PBMCs provided the cDNA or gDNA that served as material.

Per the study methods: Amplification from reference gene primers served as the basis for estimated nucleated cell counts. Data came from immunoSEQ multiplex PCR; TCRdb stores just in-frame clones and leaves some out. For V, J and clone size, that table is used; D and trimming come from the DNA. Among 150,000 to 200,000 clones listed, about four fifths were seen once. Per germline, CDR1 SGHRS and CDR2 YFSETQ. CDR3 length: 15 residues. Trimming took 1 base from V and 6 from J, leaving 17 bases between them. The chain links TRBV5-1 to TRBJ2-7, with D possibly TRBD1 on 5 matching bases. Sequencing was done on a sample of peripheral blood. The TCR comes from a woman older than 75 with active or convalescent COVID-19. The CDR3 DNA reads TGCGCCAGCAGCTTGAGTGCAGGGTATTTCGTCGAGCAGTACTTC. Its translation: CASSLSAGYFVEQYF.